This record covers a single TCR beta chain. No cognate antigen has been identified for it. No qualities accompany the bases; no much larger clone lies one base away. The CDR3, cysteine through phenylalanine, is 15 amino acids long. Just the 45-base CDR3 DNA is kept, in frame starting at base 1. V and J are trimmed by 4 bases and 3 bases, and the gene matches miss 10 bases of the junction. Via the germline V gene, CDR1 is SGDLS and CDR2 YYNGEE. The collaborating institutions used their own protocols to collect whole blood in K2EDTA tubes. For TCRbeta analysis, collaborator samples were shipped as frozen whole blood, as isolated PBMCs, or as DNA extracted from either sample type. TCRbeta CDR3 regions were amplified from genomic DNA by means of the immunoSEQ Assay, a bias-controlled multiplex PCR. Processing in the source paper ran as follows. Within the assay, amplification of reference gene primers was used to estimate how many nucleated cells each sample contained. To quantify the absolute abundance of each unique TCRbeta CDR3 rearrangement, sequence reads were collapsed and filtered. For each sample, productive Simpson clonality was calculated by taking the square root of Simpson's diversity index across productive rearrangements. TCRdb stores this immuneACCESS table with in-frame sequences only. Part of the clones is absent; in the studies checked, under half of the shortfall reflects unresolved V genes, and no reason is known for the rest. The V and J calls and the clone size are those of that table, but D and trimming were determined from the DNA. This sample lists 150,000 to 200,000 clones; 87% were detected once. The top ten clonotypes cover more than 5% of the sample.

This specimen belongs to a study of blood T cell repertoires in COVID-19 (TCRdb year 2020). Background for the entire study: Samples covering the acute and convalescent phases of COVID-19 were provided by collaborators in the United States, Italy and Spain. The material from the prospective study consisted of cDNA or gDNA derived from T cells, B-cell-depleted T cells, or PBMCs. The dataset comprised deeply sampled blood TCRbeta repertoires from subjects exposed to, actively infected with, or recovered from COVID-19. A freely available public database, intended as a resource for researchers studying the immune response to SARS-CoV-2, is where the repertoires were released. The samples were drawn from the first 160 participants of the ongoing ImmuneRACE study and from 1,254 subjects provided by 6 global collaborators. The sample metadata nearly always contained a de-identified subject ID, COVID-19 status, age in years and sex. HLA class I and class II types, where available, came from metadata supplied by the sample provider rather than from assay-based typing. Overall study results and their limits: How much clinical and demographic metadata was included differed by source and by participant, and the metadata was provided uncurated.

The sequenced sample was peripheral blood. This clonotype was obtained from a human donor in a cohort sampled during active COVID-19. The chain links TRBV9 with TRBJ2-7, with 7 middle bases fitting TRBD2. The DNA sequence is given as TGTGCCAGCAGCAAGGCGGGGGAGCCCCTCTACGAGCAGTACTTC. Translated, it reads CASSKAGEPLYEQYF.